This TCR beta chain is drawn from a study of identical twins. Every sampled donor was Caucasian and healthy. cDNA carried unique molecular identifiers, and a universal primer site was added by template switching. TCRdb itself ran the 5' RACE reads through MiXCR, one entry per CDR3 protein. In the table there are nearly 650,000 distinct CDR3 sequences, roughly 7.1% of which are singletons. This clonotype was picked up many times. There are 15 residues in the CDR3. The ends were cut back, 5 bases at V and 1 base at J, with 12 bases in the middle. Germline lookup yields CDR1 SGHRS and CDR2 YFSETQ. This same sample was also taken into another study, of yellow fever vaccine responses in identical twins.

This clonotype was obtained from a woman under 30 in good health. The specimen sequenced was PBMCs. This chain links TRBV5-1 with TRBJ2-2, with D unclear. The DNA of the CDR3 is TGCGCCAGCAGAAAGACCGAACTGAACACCGGGGAGCTGTTTTTT. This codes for CASRKTELNTGELFF. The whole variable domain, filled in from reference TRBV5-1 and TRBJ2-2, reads KAGVTQTPRYLIKTRGQQVTLSCSPISGHRSVSWYQQTPGQGLQFLFEYFSETQRNKGNFPGRFSGRQFSNSRSEMNVSTLELGDSALYLCASRKTELNTGELFFGEGSRLTVL.